The 30 T cell receptor beta chains below were found in one sample sequenced in a study of shared T cell receptors in the human thymus. The table came from immunoSEQ multiplex PCR; TCRdb's copy has only in-frame clones and leaves some out. The sample records 630,000 or so clones, 80% to 90% being singletons. This sample also appeared in a second study, on human thymus T cells.

Sequencing used thymocytes. The receptors originated from a boy in the first two years of life with a congenital heart defect.

CDR3 sequence: CASLRGRGDNEQFF. CDR3 bases: TGTGCCAGCTTGCGCGGGAGGGGCGACAATGAGCAGTTCTTC. This rearrangement joins TRBV6-1 to TRBJ2-1; 9 bases are shared with TRBD2. Trimming cost V 8 bases and J 5 bases; bases outside gene matches: 7. Germline V gene sequence: CDR1 MNHNS, CDR2 SASEGT. This CDR3 is built from 14 residues.

The chain links TRBV28 to TRBJ2-2; TRBD1 agrees at 8 bases. Germline loops: CDR1 MDHEN, CDR2 SYDVKM. The CDR3 runs 19 residues. Losses at the gene ends were 6 bases for V and 4 bases for J; bases not matched to a gene: 19. DNA for the CDR3: TGTGCCAGCAGCCCAACATTCCCTACAGGGGGATATAGCACCGGGGAGCTGTTTTTT. Protein product: CASSPTFPTGGYSTGELFF.

The chain is built from TRBV2 and TRBJ1-2, with D possibly being TRBD1 (5 bases). This CDR3 is 13 amino acids long. Trimming took off 3 bases at V and 7 bases at J, with 12 bases between the two ends. Germline V gives CDR1 SNHLY, CDR2 FYNNEI. CDR3 DNA sequence: TGTGCCAGCAGTGAGAACCAGGGCCGTGGCTACACCTTC. Translating gives CASSENQGRGYTF.

This sequence joins TRBV28 and TRBJ2-3; the D gene is possibly TRBD1 (5 bases). This CDR3 region has 17 residues. In germline, CDR1 is MDHEN, CDR2 SYDVKM. Deletions cut 1 base from V and 4 bases from J, with 18 bases between. The CDR3 bases are TGTGCCAGCAGTTTATTCCAGGGTTGGTCCCTGCCAGATACGCAGTATTTT. Translated, it gives CASSLFQGWSLPDTQYF.

This clone was detected only once. The rearrangement links TRBV7-9 to TRBJ1-1; tentatively, D is TRBD1 (5 bases). V was trimmed by 0 bases and J by 1 base, leaving 9 bases between them. This CDR3 has 15 residues. Germline CDR1 and CDR2: SEHNR and FQNEAQ (reference sequence). The CDR3 coding sequence is TGTGCCAGCAGCTTAGCAGGGGTGAGGAACACTGAAGCTTTCTTT. Translation: CASSLAGVRNTEAFF. Full variable domain (rest looked up from reference TRBV7-9 and TRBJ1-1): DTGVSQNPRHKITKRGQNVTFRCDPISEHNRLYWYRQTLGQGPEFLTYFQNEAQLEKSRLLSDRFSAERPKGSFSTLEIQRTEQGDSAMYLCASSLAGVRNTEAFFGQGTRLTVV.

V is TRBV30 and J is TRBJ2-1; D may be TRBD1 (6 bases). Trimming shortened V by 0 bases and J by 4 bases, and 22 bases separated the two germline ends. This CDR3 is built from 18 residues. Germline CDR1 reads GTSNPN; CDR2 reads SVGIG (reference sequence). CDR3 sequence (DNA): TGTGCCTGGAGTGTAGGGGGAGTTCGGGACCCCCTTTACAATGAGCAGTTCTTC. Translating gives CAWSVGGVRDPLYNEQFF.

The chain recombines TRBV7-2 with TRBJ1-2; no firm D call. Germline values: CDR1 SGHTA, CDR2 FQGNSA. V was cut by 2 bases and J by 7 bases, with 17 bases left in between. This CDR3 region has 15 residues. CDR3 coding DNA: TGTGCCAGCAGCTTACCCGACCTTGGGCAGGTTGGCTACACCTTC. As protein: CASSLPDLGQVGYTF.

The V gene is TRBV5-4, the J gene TRBJ1-2; the match to TRBD1 covers 10 bases. Germline-derived CDR1 and CDR2 are SGHNT and YYREEE (reference sequence). The CDR3 runs to 16 residues. V shed 0 bases and J 8 bases; nucleotides not matched to a gene: 10. CDR3 DNA sequence: TGTGCCAGCAGCTTGGACGACAGGGGGCGCGTGGGGGGCTACACCTTC. It is translated as CASSLDDRGRVGGYTF.

The rearrangement uses TRBV28 and TRBJ1-5; 7 bases fit TRBD1. V lost 5 bases to trimming and J lost 6 bases; unmatched junction nucleotides: 7. The CDR3 consists of 14 residues. Looked up from germline, CDR1 is MDHEN and CDR2 is SYDVKM. CDR3 sequence (DNA): TGTGCCAGCAGTACCGCAGGGGGTTGTCAGCCCCAGCATTTT. This codes for CASSTAGGCQPQHF.

The chain employs TRBV25-1 and TRBJ2-1, with 7 bases fitting TRBD1. V shed 2 bases and J 7 bases; nucleotides not matched to a gene: 11. This CDR3 comprises 16 residues. CDR1 MGHDK and CDR2 SYGVNS come from the germline V gene. The CDR3 loop is CASSEDGRRGPNEQFF. CDR3 DNA: TGTGCCAGCAGTGAAGACGGAAGAAGGGGGCCAAATGAGCAGTTCTTC.

Comment on this clone: The same CDR3 arises from other DNA sequences in this sample as well. The gene calls are TRBV28 and TRBJ2-1; 8 nucleotides align to TRBD2. The CDR3 length is 14 residues. V was pared by 5 bases and J by 1 base, with 1 base of the junction left unmatched. Germline V gene data show CDR1 as MDHEN and CDR2 as SYDVKM. CDR3 sequence reads: CASSSGSSYNEQFF. The CDR3 DNA follows: TGTGCCAGCAGTAGCGGGAGTTCCTACAATGAGCAGTTCTTC.

The CDR3 spells CASGTGTLQEDTQYF. The CDR3 DNA is TGTGCCAGCGGTACCGGGACACTCCAGGAAGATACGCAGTATTTT. The chain is built from TRBV9 and TRBJ2-3; possible D gene TRBD1, 6 bases. The CDR3 is 15 residues long. Germline-derived CDR1 and CDR2 are SGDLS and YYNGEE. The V end lost 7 bases, the J end lost 5 bases, and 20 bases lay between the germline ends.

The rearrangement links TRBV12-5 to TRBJ1-1; D may be TRBD1 (5 bases). The CDR3 spans 11 residues. Trimming shortened V by 7 bases and J by 4 bases, and 7 bases separated the two germline ends. From germline, CDR1 is LGHNT and CDR2 FRNRAP. The chain's CDR3 is CASVGGTEAFF. The CDR3 DNA sequence: TGTGCTAGTGTGGGGGGCACTGAAGCTTTCTTT. Looking up the rest from reference TRBV12-5 and TRBJ1-1 gives the full variable domain: DARVTQTPRHKVTEMGQEVTMRCQPILGHNTVFWYRQTMMQGLELLAYFRNRAPLDDSGMPKDRFSAEMPDATLATLKIQPSEPRDSAVYFCASVGGTEAFFGQGTRLTVV.

CDR3 region: CASSTVGGARSNEQFF. DNA of the CDR3: TGTGCCAGCAGTACCGTCGGGGGGGCCCGGAGCAATGAGCAGTTCTTC. The chain employs TRBV6-6 and TRBJ2-1; 8 bases align to TRBD2. Germline V gene lookup returns CDR1 MNHNY and CDR2 SVGAGI (reference sequence). The CDR3 runs to 16 residues. Trimming at V came to 5 bases and at J to 6 bases, leaving 12 bases not matched to a gene.

V usage is TRBV7-6 and J usage is TRBJ2-1; D is undetermined. The CDR3 consists of 17 residues. From germline, CDR1 is SGHVS and CDR2 FNYEAQ. Trimming removed 2 bases at V and 3 bases at J, with 17 bases between. CDR3 loop: CASSLPYLPLNYNEQFF. For the CDR3, the DNA is TGTGCCAGCAGCTTACCCTATTTACCCCTCAACTACAATGAGCAGTTCTTC.

This clone was observed once. The V call is TRBV2, the J call TRBJ2-5, with 9 bases lining up with TRBD2. From germline, CDR1 is SNHLY and CDR2 FYNNEI. V shed 4 bases and J 4 bases; nucleotides not matched to a gene: 7. There are 15 residues in the CDR3. The CDR3 sequence is CASSAVGLAGETQYF. The CDR3 bases are TGTGCCAGCAGTGCTGTGGGACTAGCAGGAGAGACCCAGTACTTC.

V usage is TRBV18 and J usage is TRBJ2-6; D is perhaps TRBD2 (6 bases). Germline assignment: CDR1 KGHSH and CDR2 LQKENI. The germline V and J ends were trimmed by 0 bases and 0 bases, with 9 bases remaining between them. This CDR3 is 17 amino acids long. The CDR3 sequence is CASSPPRGGSGANVLTF. For the CDR3, the DNA is TGTGCCAGCTCACCACCGCGGGGTGGCTCTGGGGCCAACGTCCTGACTTTC.

This chain links TRBV6-4 with TRBJ1-3; TRBD1 might be the D (6 bases). With 3 bases removed from V and 0 bases from J, the gap between germline ends came to 9 bases. The CDR3 has 15 amino acids. The germline V gene has CDR1 MRHNA and CDR2 SNTAGT. The CDR3 loop reads CASSEGHLSGNTIYF. CDR3 bases: TGTGCCAGCAGTGAGGGACACCTCTCTGGAAACACCATATATTTT.

The chain is built from TRBV15 and TRBJ2-1; 9 nucleotides match TRBD2. V trimming: 0 bases; J trimming: 8 bases; junction bases outside the gene matches: 20. Looked up from germline, CDR1 is LNHNV and CDR2 is YYDKDF (reference sequence). The CDR3 spans 20 residues. The CDR3 coding sequence is TGTGCCACCAGCAGAGATGGGAATAGCGGGAGAAGTACTGCGGGCGATGAGCAGTTCTTC. Residues: CATSRDGNSGRSTAGDEQFF.

The rearrangement joins TRBV5-4 to TRBJ2-1; 8 nucleotides match TRBD1. The germline gives CDR1 SGHNT, CDR2 YYREEE (reference sequence). The CDR3 runs to 16 residues. The V gene end was trimmed by 0 bases and the J gene end by 10 bases; junction bases not matched to a gene: 12. The CDR3 DNA follows: TGTGCCAGCAGCTTGGCTCTCCAGGGGGCCAGATGGGAGCAGTTCTTC. Translated: CASSLALQGARWEQFF.

Notes on this clone: This sample also contains other DNA sequences that code for the same CDR3. This sequence joins TRBV4-3 and TRBJ1-4; the match to TRBD1 covers 8 bases. Germline V gene lookup returns CDR1 LGHNA and CDR2 YSLEER. The CDR3 contains 14 residues. Trimming cost V 3 bases and J 5 bases; bases outside gene matches: 2. The CDR3 reads CASSQDRVNEKLFF. CDR3 nucleotides: TGCGCCAGCAGCCAGGACAGGGTCAATGAAAAACTGTTTTTT.

This clone was detected only a few times. V usage is TRBV5-1 and J usage is TRBJ1-6; possible D gene TRBD1, 6 bases. V was shortened by 7 bases and J by 7 bases, with 9 bases between the two germline ends. This CDR3 has 12 amino acids. In germline, CDR1 is SGHRS, CDR2 YFSETQ. The DNA for the CDR3 is TGCGCCAGCTGGGACATAAATTCACCCCTCCACTTT. Protein sequence: CASWDINSPLHF.

The chain joins TRBV14 to TRBJ1-4; D perhaps matches TRBD1 (5 bases). From germline, CDR1 is SGHDN and CDR2 FVKESK. Trimming took off 5 bases at V and 8 bases at J, with 9 bases between the two ends. The CDR3 has 12 amino acids. The CDR3 protein is CASSANREKLFF. The CDR3, as DNA: TGTGCCAGCAGCGCAAACAGGGAAAAACTGTTTTTT. The variable domain in full, completed from reference TRBV14 and TRBJ1-4, reads EAGVTQFPSHSVIEKGQTVTLRCDPISGHDNLYWYRRVMGKEIKFLLHFVKESKQDESGMPNNRFLAERTGGTYSTLKVQPAELEDSGVYFCASSANREKLFFGSGTQLSVL.

Here the CDR3 DNA reads TGTGCCAGCAGGCCTACAGGTCCCTATGGCTACACCTTC. Translated: CASRPTGPYGYTF. The rearrangement uses TRBV6-5 and TRBJ1-2; tentatively, D is TRBD1 (5 bases). Germline V lookup: CDR1 MNHEY, CDR2 SVGAGI. The germline V and J ends were trimmed by 6 bases and 4 bases, with 12 bases remaining between them. The CDR3 has 13 amino acids.

The chain recombines TRBV12-5 with TRBJ2-7; 8 bases line up with TRBD1. The CDR3 runs to 14 residues. Trimming removed 6 bases from V and 3 bases from J; junction bases left unmatched: 7. Germline CDR1 reads LGHNT; CDR2 reads FRNRAP. CDR3 in amino acids: CASGRGQANYEQYF. The CDR3 DNA follows: TGTGCTAGTGGCCGGGGACAGGCAAACTACGAGCAGTACTTC.

The chain combines TRBV9 with TRBJ1-1; D is uncertain. The V and J ends lost 0 bases and 9 bases respectively, with 18 bases between them. Per germline, CDR1 SGDLS and CDR2 YYNGEE. The CDR3 is 15 amino acids. The CDR3 protein is CASSVAPFGTAQAFF. In DNA form, the CDR3 reads TGTGCCAGCAGCGTAGCTCCATTCGGCACAGCCCAAGCTTTCTTT.

The chain combines TRBV6-4 with TRBJ2-7; 9 bases fit TRBD2. The CDR3 sequence is 17 residues long. Per the germline V gene, CDR1 is MRHNA and CDR2 is SNTAGT. V lost 6 bases, J lost 0 bases, and 12 bases stayed unmatched. CDR3 region: CASRAPGKRGVSYEQYF. The CDR3 nucleotides read TGTGCCAGCAGAGCCCCCGGTAAGCGGGGGGTCTCCTACGAGCAGTACTTC.

The chain employs TRBV11-2 and TRBJ1-6, with D hard to call. The germline V gene encodes CDR1 SGHAT and CDR2 FQNNGV. Trimming took off 0 bases at V and 3 bases at J, with 9 bases between the two ends. The CDR3 spans 16 residues. CDR3 DNA sequence: TGTGCCAGCAGCTTAGATCGAGTGGTCTATAATTCACCCCTCCACTTT. Translating gives CASSLDRVVYNSPLHF.

V gene TRBV7-9 combines with J gene TRBJ2-7, with D tentatively TRBD1 (5 bases). This CDR3 comprises 14 residues. Germline CDR1 SEHNR, CDR2 FQNEAQ (reference sequence). V shed 5 bases and J shed 7 bases, with 18 bases lying between them. In DNA form, the CDR3 reads TGTGCCAGCAGCGGTATGGGCCCAGGGCGGGAGCAGTACTTC. As protein: CASSGMGPGREQYF.

The chain recombines TRBV7-3 with TRBJ2-1; D is uncertain. The CDR3 is 14 residues long. Deletions cut 2 bases from V and 2 bases from J, with 7 bases between. The V gene's germline CDR1 is SGHTA and CDR2 FQGTGA. For the CDR3, the DNA is TGTGCCAGCAGCTTAGCCGGTACCTACAATGAGCAGTTCTTC. It translates to CASSLAGTYNEQFF.